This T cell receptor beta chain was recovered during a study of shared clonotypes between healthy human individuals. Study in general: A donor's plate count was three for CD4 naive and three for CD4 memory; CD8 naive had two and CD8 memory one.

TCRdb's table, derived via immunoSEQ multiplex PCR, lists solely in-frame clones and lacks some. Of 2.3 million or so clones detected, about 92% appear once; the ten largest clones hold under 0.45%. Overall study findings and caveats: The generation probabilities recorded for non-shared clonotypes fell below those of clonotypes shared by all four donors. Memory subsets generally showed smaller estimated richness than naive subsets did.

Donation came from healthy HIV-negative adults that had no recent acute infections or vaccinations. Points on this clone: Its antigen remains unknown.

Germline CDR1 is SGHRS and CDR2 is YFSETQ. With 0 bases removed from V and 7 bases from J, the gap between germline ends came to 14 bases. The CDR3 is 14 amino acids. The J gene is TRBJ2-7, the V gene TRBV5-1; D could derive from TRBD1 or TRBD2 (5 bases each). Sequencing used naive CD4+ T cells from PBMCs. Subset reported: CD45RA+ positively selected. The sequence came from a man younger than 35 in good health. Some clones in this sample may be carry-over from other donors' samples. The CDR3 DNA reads TGCGCCAGCAGCTTGGGGGACGGCCGTGGTGAGCAGTACTTC. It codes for CASSLGDGRGEQYF.